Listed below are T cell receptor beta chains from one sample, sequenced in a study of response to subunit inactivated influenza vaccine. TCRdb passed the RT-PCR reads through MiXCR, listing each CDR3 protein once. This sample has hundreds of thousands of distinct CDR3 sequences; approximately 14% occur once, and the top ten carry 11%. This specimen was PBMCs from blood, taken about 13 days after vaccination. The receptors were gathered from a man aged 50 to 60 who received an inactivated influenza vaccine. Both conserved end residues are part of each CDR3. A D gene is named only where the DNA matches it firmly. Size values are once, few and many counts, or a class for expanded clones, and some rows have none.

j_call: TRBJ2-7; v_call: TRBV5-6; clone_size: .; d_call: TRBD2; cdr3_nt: TGTGCCAGCAGCTTCGGGAGGCACTACGAGCAGTACTTC; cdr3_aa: CASSFGRHYEQYF
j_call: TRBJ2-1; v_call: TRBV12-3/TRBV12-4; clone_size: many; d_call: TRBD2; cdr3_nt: TGTGCCAGCAGCCGTGGACTAGCGGGAGAAAATGAGCAGTTCTTC; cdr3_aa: CASSRGLAGENEQFF
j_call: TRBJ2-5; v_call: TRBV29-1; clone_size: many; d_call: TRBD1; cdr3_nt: TGCAGCGTCGCATTCGGGACAGGGGTGCAAGAGACCCAGTACTTC; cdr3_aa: CSVAFGTGVQETQYF
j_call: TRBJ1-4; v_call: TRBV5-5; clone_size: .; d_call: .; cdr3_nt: TGTGCCAGCAGCTCACGGCAGGATGAAAAACTGTTTTTT; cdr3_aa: CASSSRQDEKLFF
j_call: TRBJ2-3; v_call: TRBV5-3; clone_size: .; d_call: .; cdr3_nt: TGTGCCAGAATCGTGGGCTTATGCACAGATACGCAGTATTTT; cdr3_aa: CARIVGLCTDTQYF
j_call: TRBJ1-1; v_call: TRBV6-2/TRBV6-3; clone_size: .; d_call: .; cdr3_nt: TGTGCCAGCAGGCGGTGGAGGGTGAACACTGAAGCTTTCTTT; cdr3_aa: CASRRWRVNTEAFF
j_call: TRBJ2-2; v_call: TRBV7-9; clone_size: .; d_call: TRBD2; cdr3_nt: TGTGCCAGCAGCTTAGCTAGCGGGAGAGGCGACACCGGGGAGCTGTTTTTT; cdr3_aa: CASSLASGRGDTGELFF
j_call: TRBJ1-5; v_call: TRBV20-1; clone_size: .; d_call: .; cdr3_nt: TGCAGTGCTAGATCGCCAGGTAATCAGCCCCAGCATTTT; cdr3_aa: CSARSPGNQPQHF
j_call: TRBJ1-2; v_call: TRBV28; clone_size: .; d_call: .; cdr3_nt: TGTGCCAGCAGCTCCTTTGAACTTATCGGCCGCTTTAAGAACTATGGCTACACCTTC; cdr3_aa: CASSSFELIGRFKNYGYTF
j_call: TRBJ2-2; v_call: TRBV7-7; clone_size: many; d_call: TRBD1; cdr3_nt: TGTGCCAGCAGCTTAGCGTCAGGGGGCGCCCCCGGGGAGCTGTTTTTT; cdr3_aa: CASSLASGGAPGELFF
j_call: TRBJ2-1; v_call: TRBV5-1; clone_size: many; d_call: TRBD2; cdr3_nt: TGCGCCAGCAGCCGGACTAGCGGGGTGGCCTACAATGAGCAGTTCTTC; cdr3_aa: CASSRTSGVAYNEQFF
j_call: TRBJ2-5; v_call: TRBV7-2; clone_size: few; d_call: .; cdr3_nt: TGTGCCAGCAGCTTCGTGACAGCCAAAGAGACCCAGTACTTC; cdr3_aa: CASSFVTAKETQYF
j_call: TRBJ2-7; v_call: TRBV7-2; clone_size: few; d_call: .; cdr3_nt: TGTGCCAGCAGCTTAGAAGTGGGAACGTCCTACGAGCAGTACTTC; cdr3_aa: CASSLEVGTSYEQYF
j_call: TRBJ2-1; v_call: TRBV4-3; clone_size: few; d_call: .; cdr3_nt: TGCGCCAGCAGCCAGGGAGGGGGTTCCCATGAGCAGTTCTTC; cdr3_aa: CASSQGGGSHEQFF
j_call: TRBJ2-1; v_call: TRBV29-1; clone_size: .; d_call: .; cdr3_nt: TGCAGCGTTCCCCTAGGCACCGCGCAGTTCTTC; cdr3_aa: CSVPLGTAQFF